The next 24 T cell receptor beta chains were all read from a single sample in a study of control samples from healthy donors and cancer patients. Profiling relied on immunoSEQ multiplex PCR, and the TCRdb table lists in-frame clones only, not all of them. Of 95,000 to 150,000 clones in the sample, around nine tenths are singletons; the top ten hold around an eighth. Sequencing used blood. Every receptor here comes from a man aged 25 to 40 in good health.

The chain couples TRBV30 to TRBJ1-6; D may be TRBD1 (5 bases). The CDR3 totals 14 residues. Germline V gene data show CDR1 as GTSNPN and CDR2 as SVGIG (reference sequence). V lost 4 bases, J lost 6 bases, and 13 bases lay in between. The CDR3 reads CAWTYRQGNSPLHF. The CDR3 nucleotides are TGTGCCTGGACCTACCGGCAGGGTAATTCACCCCTCCACTTT.

In DNA, the CDR3 is TGTGCCACCAGCAGAGTGGGGGGGATCGGCGAGCAGTACGTC. This sequence encodes CATSRVGGIGEQYV. The chain joins TRBV15 to TRBJ2-7, with 7 bases fitting TRBD2. Trimming at V came to 1 base and at J to 6 bases, leaving 6 bases not matched to a gene. From germline, CDR1 is LNHNV and CDR2 YYDKDF (reference sequence). This CDR3 comprises 14 residues.

The rearrangement joins TRBV2 to TRBJ1-1; unclear D gene. Trimming removed 5 bases from V and 8 bases from J, with 9 bases in between. CDR3 size: 11 residues. Germline V gene data show CDR1 as SNHLY and CDR2 as FYNNEI. This CDR3 reads CASSLKLEAFF. The CDR3 nucleotides read TGTGCCAGCAGTCTGAAGCTCGAAGCTTTCTTT.

Worth noting for this clone: One end of the junction is discordant with germline, which a read error may explain. This sample includes further DNA sequences coding for the same CDR3. This rearrangement joins TRBV6-5 to TRBJ1-1, with D tentatively TRBD1 (5 bases). The CDR3 runs 11 residues. Germline-derived CDR1 and CDR2 are MNHEY and SVGAGI. The CDR3 loop reads CASSLGPEAFF. The CDR3 DNA is TGTGCTAGCAGTTTGGGACCTGAAGCTTTCTTT.

With respect to this clone: The sample carries other DNA sequences with the same CDR3. This chain joins TRBV19 and TRBJ1-5; 10 bases match TRBD1. V shed 5 bases and J 1 base; nucleotides not matched to a gene: 5. The CDR3 is 16 residues long. Germline V gives CDR1 LNHDA, CDR2 SQIVND (reference sequence). This CDR3 is CASSPRTGGSNQPQHF. The CDR3 region has the DNA TGTGCCAGTAGTCCCCGGACAGGGGGGAGCAATCAGCCCCAGCATTTT.

This clone was recorded once. The chain carries TRBV5-1 and TRBJ1-1, with D unresolved. This CDR3 has 14 amino acids. V lost 4 bases to trimming and J lost 4 bases, with 14 bases between them. The V gene's germline CDR1 is SGHRS and CDR2 YFSETQ. CDR3 nucleotides: TGCGCCAGCAGCCTGAAGGTTAAGGGCACTGAAGCTTTCTTT. Its translation: CASSLKVKGTEAFF.

This rearrangement joins TRBV14 to TRBJ2-5, with a possible D match to TRBD2 (6 bases). The V end lost 0 bases, the J end lost 1 base, and 15 bases lay between the germline ends. CDR1 and CDR2 (germline): SGHDN, FVKESK. The CDR3 is made up of 17 amino acids. CDR3 sequence reads: CASSQEGGGFRQETQYF. DNA for the CDR3: TGTGCCAGCAGCCAAGAGGGGGGAGGCTTTCGCCAAGAGACCCAGTACTTC.

This clone was seen more than once but under ten times. The chain couples TRBV5-1 to TRBJ1-3, with 7 bases aligning to TRBD1. There are 16 residues in the CDR3. After removal of 4 bases from V and 3 bases from J, the junction contained 10 bases not matched to a gene. Germline lookup yields CDR1 SGHRS and CDR2 YFSETQ. The CDR3 is CASSAGQEVYGNTIYF. The CDR3 DNA follows: TGCGCCAGCAGCGCCGGACAGGAGGTTTATGGAAACACCATATATTTT.

The chain combines TRBV18 with TRBJ1-3; 7 nucleotides agree with TRBD1. This CDR3 is 17 amino acids long. The V gene end was trimmed by 4 bases and the J gene end by 0 bases; junction bases not matched to a gene: 9. CDR1 KGHSH and CDR2 LQKENI come from the germline V gene. The CDR3 coding sequence is TGTGCCAGCTCACTTGACAGGGCAATTGCCTCTGGAAACACCATATATTTT. This encodes CASSLDRAIASGNTIYF.

V gene TRBV15 combines with J gene TRBJ1-6, with a possible D match to TRBD1 (5 bases). Trimming stripped 0 bases from V and 3 bases from J, with 9 bases between. The germline CDR1 and CDR2 sequences are LNHNV and YYDKDF (reference sequence). This CDR3 has 16 amino acids. The CDR3 nucleotides read TGTGCCACCAGCAGAGATCGGGGCCTCTATAATTCACCCCTCCACTTT. Protein: CATSRDRGLYNSPLHF.

The table lists this clone with a few counts. The same CDR3 is also encoded by other DNA sequences in this sample. The V gene is TRBV5-1, the J gene TRBJ1-1, with D hard to call. The CDR3 is made up of 14 amino acids. From germline, CDR1 is SGHRS and CDR2 YFSETQ. V lost 0 bases, J lost 2 bases, and 8 bases lay in between. CDR3 sequence reads: CASSLGSDNTEAFF. As DNA, the CDR3 is TGCGCCAGCAGCTTGGGGTCGGATAACACTGAAGCTTTCTTT.

V gene TRBV10-3 combines with J gene TRBJ1-1, with TRBD1 as a possible D gene (5 bases). The V gene lost 5 bases and the J gene lost 7 bases, with 14 bases spanning the gap. This CDR3 has 13 residues. Germline V gene lookup returns CDR1 ENHRY and CDR2 SYGVKD. CDR3 sequence (DNA): TGTGCCATCAGTTCCCTGGGGCGCGATGAAGCTTTCTTT. Its translation is CAISSLGRDEAFF.

Only one count was recorded for this clone. This chain links TRBV13 with TRBJ2-5, with TRBD1 matching over 8 bases. Germline V gene data show CDR1 as PRHDT and CDR2 as FYEKMQ (reference sequence). Germline trimming cut 5 bases from V and 5 bases from J; bases unmatched to any gene: 10. The length of the CDR3 is 15 residues. The CDR3: CASSLQGVGRETQYF. Here the CDR3 DNA reads TGTGCCAGCAGCCTACAGGGGGTAGGTCGGGAGACCCAGTACTTC.

V is TRBV30 and J is TRBJ2-6; maybe TRBD2 (5 bases). Trimming removed 3 bases from V and 4 bases from J, with 13 bases in between. CDR1 and CDR2 (germline): GTSNPN, SVGIG (reference sequence). The CDR3 has 15 amino acids. The CDR3 sequence: CAWRDGDSGANVLTF. The CDR3 nucleotides are TGTGCCTGGAGAGACGGGGATTCAGGGGCCAACGTCCTGACTTTC.

CDR3 sequence (DNA): TGCGCCAGCAGCCCAAAGGACAGGGGTGGGTTCGAGCAGTACTTC. Protein product: CASSPKDRGGFEQYF. The chain employs TRBV5-1 and TRBJ2-7, with TRBD1 identical over 9 bases. After removal of 4 bases from V and 6 bases from J, the junction contained 11 bases not matched to a gene. CDR3 length equals 15 residues. Per the germline V gene, CDR1 is SGHRS and CDR2 is YFSETQ.

This chain connects TRBV10-3 to TRBJ2-2, with 8 positions matching TRBD1. The CDR3 is made up of 15 amino acids. The germline V gene has CDR1 ENHRY and CDR2 SYGVKD. The junction had 0 bases not matched to a gene; V was cut back by 3 bases and J by 0 bases. The CDR3 DNA reads as TGTGCCATCAGTGAACAGGGGGCGAACACCGGGGAGCTGTTTTTT. Translated: CAISEQGANTGELFF.

The rearrangement links TRBV30 to TRBJ2-2; D possibly corresponds to TRBD2 (6 bases). The CDR3 contains 15 residues. The V gene lost 0 bases and the J gene lost 5 bases, with 13 bases spanning the gap. Germline CDR1 GTSNPN, CDR2 SVGIG (reference sequence). The CDR3 loop reads CAWSVLQGGTGELFF. The CDR3 DNA reads as TGTGCCTGGAGTGTTCTTCAGGGAGGAACCGGGGAGCTGTTTTTT.

V gene TRBV2 combines with J gene TRBJ1-2, with 8 bases that match TRBD1. The CDR3 length is 13 residues. The germline CDR1 and CDR2 sequences are SNHLY and FYNNEI. J was trimmed by 8 bases and V by 4 bases; bases with no gene match: 6. CDR3 bases: TGTGCCAGCAGTGGGGGACAGGCTGGCGGCTACACCTTC. Its translation is CASSGGQAGGYTF.

This chain connects TRBV19 to TRBJ1-5; D gene ambiguous. Trimming stripped 5 bases from V and 6 bases from J, with 17 bases between. The germline V gene has CDR1 LNHDA and CDR2 SQIVND (reference sequence). The CDR3 sequence is 15 residues long. This CDR3 reads CASSPPTPGSQPQHF. In DNA form, the CDR3 reads TGTGCCAGTAGTCCCCCAACTCCCGGGAGTCAGCCCCAGCATTTT.

The V call is TRBV5-8, the J call TRBJ1-4; TRBD1 might be the D (6 bases). CDR1 and CDR2 (germline): SGHTS, YDEGEE. The CDR3 loop spans 14 amino acids. Between the trimmed V and J ends, which lost 5 bases and 8 bases, there was a span of 16 bases. The CDR3 nucleotides are TGTGCCAGCAGGAACAGGGAAGCTGGCGAAAAACTGTTTTTT. This translates into CASRNREAGEKLFF.

The chain uses TRBV29-1 and TRBJ1-1; D may be TRBD1 (6 bases). The germline V and J ends were trimmed by 6 bases and 1 base, with 12 bases remaining between them. Germline V CDR1 and CDR2: SQVTM, ANQGSEA. The CDR3 runs to 13 residues. The DNA of the CDR3 is TGCAGCGTGACAGGCTTTTCGAACACTGAAGCTTTCTTT. Protein: CSVTGFSNTEAFF.

This CDR3 reads CASSFASRDTEAFF. The CDR3 nucleotides read TGCGCCAGCAGCTTCGCGAGTAGGGACACTGAAGCTTTCTTT. V is TRBV5-1 and J is TRBJ1-1; D remains ambiguous. The CDR3 is made up of 14 amino acids. The germline V gene has CDR1 SGHRS and CDR2 YFSETQ. V lost 2 bases and J 3 bases, leaving 11 bases between the germline ends.

The CDR3 region has the DNA TGTGCCACCAGCAGGGAGGGGTTTGAAGCTTTCTTT. Its translation: CATSREGFEAFF. This rearrangement joins TRBV15 to TRBJ1-1; a possible D gene is TRBD1 (5 bases). From germline, CDR1 is LNHNV and CDR2 YYDKDF (reference sequence). Trimming stripped 3 bases from V and 7 bases from J, with 9 bases between. The CDR3 consists of 12 residues.

This clone appeared a few times. V usage is TRBV5-6 and J usage is TRBJ1-5; D ambiguous. This CDR3 has 15 residues. The V gene lost 2 bases and the J gene lost 8 bases, with 17 bases spanning the gap. The germline V gene has CDR1 SGHDT and CDR2 YYEEEE. CDR3 protein: CASSLDQAGQEPQHF. The CDR3 DNA reads as TGTGCCAGCAGCTTAGATCAAGCGGGCCAGGAGCCCCAGCATTTT.